This T cell receptor (beta chain) appears in the sequencing data of a study of CD8 T cells in Susac syndrome. V lost 4 bases, J lost 8 bases, and 11 bases lay in between. Germline V CDR1 and CDR2: MGHDK, SYGVNS. The CDR3 has 12 amino acids. With random hexamers, reverse transcription was performed on about 0.45 to 1 ug of RNA. Amplification of TCR beta CDR3 by immunoSEQ multiplex PCR spanned 54 Vbeta and 13 Jbeta. MiXCR was run by TCRdb on the immunoSEQ multiplex PCR reads, yielding one entry per CDR3 protein. The sample has about 150,000 distinct CDR3 sequences; around 96% are singletons. TEMRA cells were enriched by FACS, and CD4+ and CD8+ T cells were negatively isolated.

Sequenced material: CD8+ T cells from PBMCs. The clonotype comes from a human donor with multiple sclerosis. This chain connects TRBV25-1 to TRBJ1-2; weak D call: TRBD1 (5 bases). Here the CDR3 reads CASSVGRGGYTF. CDR3 coding DNA: TGTGCCAGCAGTGTCGGTCGGGGCGGCTACACCTTC.